This T cell receptor (beta chain) was recovered during a study of T cells in localized non-small cell lung cancer. Whole-study findings and limits: Among blood samples, higher T cell density accompanied longer overall survival. Owing to sequencing of a solitary tumor region, heterogeneity cannot be discounted. Uninvolved adjacent lung showed the highest T cell clonality, exceeding tumor.

CDR1 and CDR2 from the germline V gene are MNHNS and SASEGT. CDR3 length equals 14 residues. The V and J ends lost 1 base and 3 bases respectively, with 7 bases between them. On this clone itself: Its antigen is undetermined.

Some clones are missing from TCRdb's copy, which holds only in-frame ones; the method was immunoSEQ multiplex PCR. The table includes approximately 26,000 clones, over 70% detected once. The chain combines TRBV6-1 with TRBJ1-3; D ambiguous. This material consisted of peripheral blood, taken before any cancer treatment. This TCR came from a man aged 40-75 years with stage III squamous cell lung carcinoma. As DNA, the CDR3 is TGTGCCAGCAGTGAAGGGGATCGTGGAAACACCATATATTTT. Translated: CASSEGDRGNTIYF.